Shown below are 12 T cell receptor beta chains from a single sample sequenced in a study of yellow fever vaccine responses in identical twins. TCRdb re-analysed the RT-PCR reads in MiXCR, keeping a single row per CDR3 protein. The sample consists of 500 to 750 distinct CDR3 sequences, more than 80% of them appearing once. The sample in question was T cells from blood (PBMCs), unsorted or a sorted subset (not recorded which), obtained before or after yellow fever vaccination (not recorded which). These receptors came from a female donor who received the yellow fever vaccine.

This chain uses TRBV7-2 with TRBJ2-7; 7 nucleotides match TRBD2. CDR1 and CDR2 (germline): SGHTA, FQGNSA. The CDR3 has 15 amino acids. The junction had 5 bases not matched to a gene; V was cut back by 0 bases and J by 3 bases. This CDR3 is CASSLAGGDLYEQYV. CDR3 nucleotide sequence: TGTGCCAGCAGCTTAGCGGGGGGGGATCTCTACGAGCAGTACGTC.

This chain uses TRBV4-3 with TRBJ2-7; 9 bases match TRBD1. The junction had 8 bases not matched to a gene; V was cut back by 5 bases and J by 3 bases. The CDR3 consists of 15 residues. Germline V lookup: CDR1 LGHNA, CDR2 YSLEER. This CDR3 reads CASSYLRTGVYEQYF. The CDR3 DNA reads TGCGCCAGCAGCTACCTCCGGACAGGGGTCTACGAGCAGTACTTC.

This chain links TRBV15 with TRBJ2-1; 13 bases agree with TRBD2. Germline assignment: CDR1 LNHNV and CDR2 YYDKDF (reference sequence). The CDR3 is 16 residues long. Germline trimming cut 0 bases from V and 8 bases from J; bases unmatched to any gene: 4. CDR3 bases: TGTGCCACCAGCAGAGATAGGACTAGCGGGAGCCATGAGCAGTTCTTC. It encodes CATSRDRTSGSHEQFF.

This sequence joins TRBV15 and TRBJ2-6; no firm D call. The CDR3 runs 17 residues. V was clipped by 1 base and J by 0 bases, with 10 bases between them. Germline CDR1 LNHNV, CDR2 YYDKDF (reference sequence). The CDR3 loop reads CATSRAVRPSGANVLTF. The CDR3 DNA is TGTGCCACCAGCAGAGCTGTCAGGCCCTCTGGGGCCAACGTCCTGACTTTC.

V and J are TRBV4-1 and TRBJ1-6, with TRBD1 as a possible D gene (5 bases). Germline values: CDR1 MGHRA, CDR2 YSYEKL. The CDR3 has 16 amino acids. With 0 bases removed from V and 7 bases from J, the gap between germline ends came to 13 bases. In DNA, the CDR3 is TGCGCCAGCAGCCAAGATACGGGCAGGGCAAATTCACCCCTCCACTTT. Residues: CASSQDTGRANSPLHF.

This rearrangement joins TRBV20-1 to TRBJ2-5; D gene uncertain. Trimming took off 1 base at V and 5 bases at J, with 11 bases between the two ends. Germline loops: CDR1 DFQATT, CDR2 SNEGSKA (reference sequence). CDR3 size: 13 residues. The CDR3 DNA reads TGCAGTGCTAGAGGCGACCTAGGTGAGACCCAGTACTTC. Translating gives CSARGDLGETQYF.

The rearrangement joins TRBV11-3 to TRBJ2-1; 11 bases agree with TRBD1. The germline CDR1 and CDR2 sequences are SGHNT and YENEEA. V lost 4 bases and J lost 7; bases outside the gene matches: 3. The CDR3 covers 14 residues. In nucleotides, the CDR3 is TGTGCCAGCAGCTCTGGGGACAGGGGGAATGAGCAGTTCTTC. Translated, it gives CASSSGDRGNEQFF.

This chain links TRBV11-3 with TRBJ2-7, with a weak D call TRBD1 (5 bases). Looked up from germline, CDR1 is SGHNT and CDR2 is YENEEA. The CDR3 runs 13 residues. Trimming pared 3 bases from V and 7 bases from J, leaving 13 bases between. This CDR3 is CASSLWGQEEQYV. CDR3 nucleotide sequence: TGTGCCAGCAGCTTGTGGGGCCAGGAAGAGCAGTACGTC.

V and J are TRBV23-1 and TRBJ2-1; D not resolved. TRBV23-1 is identified as an open reading frame with a role that is uncertain. V lost 0 bases and J lost 8, with 8 bases in between. The CDR3 loop spans 13 amino acids. The chain's CDR3 is CASSQSDKDEQFF. The CDR3 coding sequence is TGCGCCAGCAGTCAATCGGATAAGGATGAGCAGTTCTTC.

V usage is TRBV26 and J usage is TRBJ2-7; the D call of TRBD1 is as the table states it, not checked on the DNA. TRBV26 represents a pseudogene. This CDR3 has 14 residues. CDR3 residues: CASSSGQVAYEQYF. The CDR3 nucleotides are TGTGCCAGCAGTTCGGGACAGGTAGCCTACGAGCAGTACTTC.

This clonotype has a handful of counts. The rearrangement joins TRBV10-1 to TRBJ1-1; D not certain. The V end was cut by 2 bases, the J end by 7 bases, with 11 bases between. This CDR3 is 13 amino acids long. Germline CDR1 is WNHNN and CDR2 is SYGVQD (reference sequence). Here the CDR3 DNA reads TGCGCCAGCAGTGAGAGAGGCGCGGGTGAAGCTTTCTTT. Translated: CASSERGAGEAFF.

The J gene is TRBJ2-5, the V gene TRBV5-1, with 8 bases fitting TRBD2. The germline gives CDR1 SGHRS, CDR2 YFSETQ. V was clipped by 0 bases and J by 2 bases; unmatched bases: 6. CDR3 size: 16 residues. DNA of the CDR3: TGCGCCAGCAGCTTGGGAGGGACTAGTCGACAAGAGACCCAGTACTTC. It encodes CASSLGGTSRQETQYF.